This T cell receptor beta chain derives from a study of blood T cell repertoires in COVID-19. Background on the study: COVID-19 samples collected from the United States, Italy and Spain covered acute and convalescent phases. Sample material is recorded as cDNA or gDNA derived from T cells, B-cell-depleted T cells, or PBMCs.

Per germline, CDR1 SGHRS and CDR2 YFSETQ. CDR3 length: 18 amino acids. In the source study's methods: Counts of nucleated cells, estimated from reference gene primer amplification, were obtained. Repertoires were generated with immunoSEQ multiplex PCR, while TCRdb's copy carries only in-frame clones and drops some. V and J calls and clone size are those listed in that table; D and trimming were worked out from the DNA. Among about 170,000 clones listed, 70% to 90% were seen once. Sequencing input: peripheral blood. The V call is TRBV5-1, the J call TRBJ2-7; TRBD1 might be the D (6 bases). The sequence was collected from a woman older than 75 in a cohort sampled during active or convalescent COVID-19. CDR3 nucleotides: TGCGCCAGCAGCTTGTACCACAGGGACCTCCAACGTTCATACGCGCAGTACGTC. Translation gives CASSLYHRDLQRSYAQYV.